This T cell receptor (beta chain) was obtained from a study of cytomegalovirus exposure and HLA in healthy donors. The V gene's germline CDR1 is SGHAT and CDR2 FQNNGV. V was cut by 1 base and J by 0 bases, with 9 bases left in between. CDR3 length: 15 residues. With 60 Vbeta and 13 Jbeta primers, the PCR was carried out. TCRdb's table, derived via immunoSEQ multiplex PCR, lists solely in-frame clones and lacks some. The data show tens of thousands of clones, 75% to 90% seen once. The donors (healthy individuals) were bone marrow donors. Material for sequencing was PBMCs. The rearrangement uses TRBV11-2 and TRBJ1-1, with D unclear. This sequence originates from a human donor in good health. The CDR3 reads CASSLVWGVNTEAFF. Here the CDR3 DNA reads TGTGCCAGCAGCTTAGTATGGGGAGTGAACACTGAAGCTTTCTTT.